This record covers a single T cell receptor beta chain. What it binds is unknown. This entry belongs to a study of T cell repertoires in cytomegalovirus infection. Study-level information: Indicated by public TCR beta signatures were CMV infection and matching HLA type.

From the reads, TCRdb called clonotypes with MiXCR, one entry per CDR3 protein. The sample records around 89,000 distinct CDR3 sequences, about 31% being singletons. Looked up from germline, CDR1 is SGHTA and CDR2 is FQGNSA. This CDR3 has 15 amino acids. V lost 3 bases to trimming and J lost 4 bases; unmatched junction nucleotides: 7. The sequences come from CD8+ T cells from cultured PBMCs, collected from culture after CMV antigen stimulation. V gene TRBV7-2 combines with J gene TRBJ2-7, with 9 positions matching TRBD2. This sequence originates from a human donor in good health (CMV status not recorded). Some clones in this sample may be carry-over from other donors' samples. The CDR3 sequence: CASSLVGTSGYEQYF. The DNA for the CDR3 is TGTGCCAGCAGCTTGGTCGGTACTAGCGGGTACGAGCAGTACTTC.